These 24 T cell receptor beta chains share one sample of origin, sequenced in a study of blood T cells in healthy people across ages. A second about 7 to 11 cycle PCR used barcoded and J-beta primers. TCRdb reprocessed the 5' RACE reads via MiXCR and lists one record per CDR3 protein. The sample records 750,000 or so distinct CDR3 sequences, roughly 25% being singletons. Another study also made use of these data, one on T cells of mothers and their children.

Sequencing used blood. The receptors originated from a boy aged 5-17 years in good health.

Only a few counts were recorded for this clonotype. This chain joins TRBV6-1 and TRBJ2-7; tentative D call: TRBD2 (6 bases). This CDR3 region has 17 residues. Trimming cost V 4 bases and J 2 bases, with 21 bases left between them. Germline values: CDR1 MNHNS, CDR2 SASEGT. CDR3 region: CASSVNLLAEKPYEQYF. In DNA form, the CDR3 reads TGTGCCAGCAGTGTGAACTTACTAGCTGAGAAACCCTACGAGCAGTACTTC.

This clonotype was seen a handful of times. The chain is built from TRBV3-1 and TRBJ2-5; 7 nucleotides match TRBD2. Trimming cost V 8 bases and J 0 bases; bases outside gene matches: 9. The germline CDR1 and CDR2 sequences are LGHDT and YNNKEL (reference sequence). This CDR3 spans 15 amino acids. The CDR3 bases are TGTGCCAGCGGATCTCCGGGGGGAAACCAAGAGACCCAGTACTTC. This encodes CASGSPGGNQETQYF.

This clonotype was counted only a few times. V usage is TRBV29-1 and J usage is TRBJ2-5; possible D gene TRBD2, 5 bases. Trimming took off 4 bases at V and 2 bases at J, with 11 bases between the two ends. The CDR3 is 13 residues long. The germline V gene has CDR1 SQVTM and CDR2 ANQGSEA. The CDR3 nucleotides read TGCAGCGTTGGGCCAGCGGTTCAAGAGACCCAGTACTTC. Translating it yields CSVGPAVQETQYF.

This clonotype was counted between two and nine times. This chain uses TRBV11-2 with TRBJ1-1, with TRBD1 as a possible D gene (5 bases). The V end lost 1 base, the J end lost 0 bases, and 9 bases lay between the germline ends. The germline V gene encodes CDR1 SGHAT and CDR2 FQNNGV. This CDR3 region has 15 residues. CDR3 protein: CASSLAAGMNTEAFF. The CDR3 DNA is TGTGCCAGCAGCTTAGCAGCAGGGATGAACACTGAAGCTTTCTTT.

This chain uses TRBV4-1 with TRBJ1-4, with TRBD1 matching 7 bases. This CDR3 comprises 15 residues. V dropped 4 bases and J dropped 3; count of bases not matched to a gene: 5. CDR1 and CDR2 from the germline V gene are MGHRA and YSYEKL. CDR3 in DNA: TGCGCCAGCAGCCCCACAGGGGTGGCTAATGAAAAACTGTTTTTT. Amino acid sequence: CASSPTGVANEKLFF.

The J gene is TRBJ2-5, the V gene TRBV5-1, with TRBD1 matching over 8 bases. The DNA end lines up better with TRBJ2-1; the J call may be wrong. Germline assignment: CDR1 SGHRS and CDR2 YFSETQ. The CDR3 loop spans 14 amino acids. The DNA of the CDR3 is TGCGCCAGCAGCCTCGGGACAGGCTTTTATGAGCAGTTCTTC. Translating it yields CASSLGTGFYEQFF.

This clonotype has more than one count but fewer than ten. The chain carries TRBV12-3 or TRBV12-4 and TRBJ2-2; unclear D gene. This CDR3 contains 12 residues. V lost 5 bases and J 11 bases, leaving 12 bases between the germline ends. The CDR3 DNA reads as TGTGCCAGCAGTCGACGGTCCCTTGAGCTGTTTTTT. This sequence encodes CASSRRSLELFF.

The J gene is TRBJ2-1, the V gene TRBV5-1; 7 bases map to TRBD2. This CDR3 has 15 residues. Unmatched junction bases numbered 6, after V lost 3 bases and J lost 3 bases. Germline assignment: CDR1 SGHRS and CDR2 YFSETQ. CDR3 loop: CASSSLGGSYNEQFF. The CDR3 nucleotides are TGCGCCAGCAGCTCTCTGGGCGGGAGCTACAATGAGCAGTTCTTC. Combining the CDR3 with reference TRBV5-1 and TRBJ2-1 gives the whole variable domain KAGVTQTPRYLIKTRGQQVTLSCSPISGHRSVSWYQQTPGQGLQFLFEYFSETQRNKGNFPGRFSGRQFSNSRSEMNVSTLELGDSALYLCASSSLGGSYNEQFFGPGTRLTVL.

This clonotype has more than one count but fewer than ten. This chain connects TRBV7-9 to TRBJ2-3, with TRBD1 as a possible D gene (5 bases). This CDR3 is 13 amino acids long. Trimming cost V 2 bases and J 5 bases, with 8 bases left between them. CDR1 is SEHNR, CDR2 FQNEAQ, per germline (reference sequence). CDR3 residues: CASSLPGKDTQYF. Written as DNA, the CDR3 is TGTGCCAGCAGCTTACCAGGGAAAGATACGCAGTATTTT.

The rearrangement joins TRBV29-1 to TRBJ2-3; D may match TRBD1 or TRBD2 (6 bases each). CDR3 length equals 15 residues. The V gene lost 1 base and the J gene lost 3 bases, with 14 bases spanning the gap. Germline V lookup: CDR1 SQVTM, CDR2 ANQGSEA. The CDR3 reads CSVEVEGDKTDTQYF. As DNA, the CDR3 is TGCAGCGTTGAAGTGGAGGGGGATAAAACAGATACGCAGTATTTT.

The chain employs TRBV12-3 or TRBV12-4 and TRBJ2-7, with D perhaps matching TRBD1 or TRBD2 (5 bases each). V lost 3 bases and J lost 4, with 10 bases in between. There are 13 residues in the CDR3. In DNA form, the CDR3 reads TGTGCCAGCAGTTTTGGGGGAAAGTACGAGCAGTACTTC. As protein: CASSFGGKYEQYF.

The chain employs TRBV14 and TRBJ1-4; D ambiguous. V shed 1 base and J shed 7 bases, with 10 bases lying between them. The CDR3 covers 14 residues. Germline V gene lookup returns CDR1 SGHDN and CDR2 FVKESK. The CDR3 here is CASSQAGFGEKLFF. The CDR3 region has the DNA TGTGCCAGCAGCCAAGCCGGCTTCGGTGAAAAACTGTTTTTT.

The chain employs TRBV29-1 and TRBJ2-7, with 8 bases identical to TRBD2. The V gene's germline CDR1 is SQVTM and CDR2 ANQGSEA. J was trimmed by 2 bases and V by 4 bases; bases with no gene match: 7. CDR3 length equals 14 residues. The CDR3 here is CSVAASGSTYEQYF. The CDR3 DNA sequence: TGCAGCGTTGCCGCCAGCGGGAGTACCTACGAGCAGTACTTC.

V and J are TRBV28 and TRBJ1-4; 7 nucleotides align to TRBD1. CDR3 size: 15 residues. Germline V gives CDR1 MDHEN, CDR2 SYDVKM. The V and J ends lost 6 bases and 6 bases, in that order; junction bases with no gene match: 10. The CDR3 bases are TGTGCCAGCAGCCGGAGAGGGGGCGCAGATGAAAAACTGTTTTTT. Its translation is CASSRRGGADEKLFF.

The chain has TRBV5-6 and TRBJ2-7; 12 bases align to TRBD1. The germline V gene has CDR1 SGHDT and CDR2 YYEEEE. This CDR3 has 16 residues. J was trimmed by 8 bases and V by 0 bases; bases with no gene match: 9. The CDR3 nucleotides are TGTGCCAGCAGCTTGGCTTCGGGACAGGGGGCTCTGAAGCAGTACTTC. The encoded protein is CASSLASGQGALKQYF. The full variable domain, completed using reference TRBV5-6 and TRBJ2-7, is DAGVTQSPTHLIKTRGQQVTLRCSPKSGHDTVSWYQQALGQGPQFIFQYYEEEERQRGNFPDRFSGHQFPNYSSELNVNALLLGDSALYLCASSLASGQGALKQYFGPGTRLTVT.

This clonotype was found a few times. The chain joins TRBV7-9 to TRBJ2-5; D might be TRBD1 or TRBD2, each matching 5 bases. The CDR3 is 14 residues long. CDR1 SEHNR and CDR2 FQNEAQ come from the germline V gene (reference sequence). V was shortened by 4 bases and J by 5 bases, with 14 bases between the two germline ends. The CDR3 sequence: CASSSRDPDETQYF. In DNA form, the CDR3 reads TGTGCCAGCAGCTCCAGGGACCCAGACGAGACCCAGTACTTC. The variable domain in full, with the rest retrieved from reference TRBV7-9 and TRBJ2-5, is DTGVSQNPRHKITKRGQNVTFRCDPISEHNRLYWYRQTLGQGPEFLTYFQNEAQLEKSRLLSDRFSAERPKGSFSTLEIQRTEQGDSAMYLCASSSRDPDETQYFGPGTRLLVL.

CDR3 nucleotides: TGTGCCAGCAGCAGGTGGGAGGGTAGCCATGGCTACACCTTC. Translated: CASSRWEGSHGYTF. This sequence joins TRBV7-9 and TRBJ1-2; D not certain. Germline CDR1 and CDR2: SEHNR and FQNEAQ (reference sequence). The CDR3 is 14 amino acids. The V end was cut by 5 bases, the J end by 6 bases, with 16 bases between.

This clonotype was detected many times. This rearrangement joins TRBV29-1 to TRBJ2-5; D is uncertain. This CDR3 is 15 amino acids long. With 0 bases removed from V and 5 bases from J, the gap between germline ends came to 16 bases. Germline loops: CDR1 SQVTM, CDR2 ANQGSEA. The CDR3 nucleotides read TGCAGCGTTGAAGACTACCGCCTGGGGTGGGAGACCCAGTACTTC. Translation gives CSVEDYRLGWETQYF.

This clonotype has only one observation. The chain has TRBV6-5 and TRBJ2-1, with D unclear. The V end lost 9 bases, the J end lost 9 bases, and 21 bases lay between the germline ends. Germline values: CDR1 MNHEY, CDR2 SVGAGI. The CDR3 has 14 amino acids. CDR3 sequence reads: CASTLSSSRSEQFF. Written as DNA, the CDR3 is TGTGCCAGTACGCTAAGCTCCTCAAGAAGTGAGCAGTTCTTC.

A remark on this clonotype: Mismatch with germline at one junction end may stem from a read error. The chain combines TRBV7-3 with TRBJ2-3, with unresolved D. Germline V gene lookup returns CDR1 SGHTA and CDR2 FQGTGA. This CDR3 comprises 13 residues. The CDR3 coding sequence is TGTGCCAGCAGCATTGGGCACACAGATATGCAGTATTTT. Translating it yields CASSIGHTDMQYF.

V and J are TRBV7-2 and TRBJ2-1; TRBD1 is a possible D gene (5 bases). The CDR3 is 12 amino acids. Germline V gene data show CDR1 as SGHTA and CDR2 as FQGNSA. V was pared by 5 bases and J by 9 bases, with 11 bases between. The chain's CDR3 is CASSRPRAEQFF. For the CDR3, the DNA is TGTGCCAGCAGCCGCCCCAGGGCTGAGCAGTTCTTC.

Here the CDR3 DNA reads TGTGCCAGCAATAGTATCGGCCCCCAACGAGAGACCCAGTACTTC. It codes for CASNSIGPQRETQYF. The V call is TRBV6-8, the J call TRBJ2-5; D is uncertain. The ends were cut back, 7 bases at V and 4 bases at J, with 19 bases in the middle. Germline V gene data show CDR1 as MNHGY and CDR2 as SAAAGT. This CDR3 is 15 amino acids long.

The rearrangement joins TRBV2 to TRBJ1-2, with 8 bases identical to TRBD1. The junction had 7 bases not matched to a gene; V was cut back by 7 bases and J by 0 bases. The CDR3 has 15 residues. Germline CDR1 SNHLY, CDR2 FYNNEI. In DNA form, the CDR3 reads TGTGCCAGCATCGTAGGACAGGGCGCTAACTATGGCTACACCTTC. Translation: CASIVGQGANYGYTF.

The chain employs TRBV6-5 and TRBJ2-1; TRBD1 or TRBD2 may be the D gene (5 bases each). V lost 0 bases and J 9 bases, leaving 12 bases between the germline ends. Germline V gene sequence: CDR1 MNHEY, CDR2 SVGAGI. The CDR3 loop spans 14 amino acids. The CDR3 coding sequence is TGTGCCAGCAGTTACTCGATGGGGGATGGTGAGCAGTTCTTC. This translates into CASSYSMGDGEQFF.